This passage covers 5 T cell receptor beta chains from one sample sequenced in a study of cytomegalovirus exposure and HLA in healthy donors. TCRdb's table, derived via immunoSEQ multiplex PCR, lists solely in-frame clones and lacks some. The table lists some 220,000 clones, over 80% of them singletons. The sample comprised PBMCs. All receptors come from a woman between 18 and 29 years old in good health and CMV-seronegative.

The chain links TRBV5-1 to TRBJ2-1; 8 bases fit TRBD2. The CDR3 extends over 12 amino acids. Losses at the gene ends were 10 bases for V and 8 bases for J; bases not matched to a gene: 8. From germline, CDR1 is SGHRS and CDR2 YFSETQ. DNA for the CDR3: TGCGCCCCAGCGGGGGTTTATTATGAGCAGTTCTTC. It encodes CAPAGVYYEQFF. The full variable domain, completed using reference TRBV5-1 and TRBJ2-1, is KAGVTQTPRYLIKTRGQQVTLSCSPISGHRSVSWYQQTPGQGLQFLFEYFSETQRNKGNFPGRFSGRQFSNSRSEMNVSTLELGDSALYLCAPAGVYYEQFFGPGTRLTVL.

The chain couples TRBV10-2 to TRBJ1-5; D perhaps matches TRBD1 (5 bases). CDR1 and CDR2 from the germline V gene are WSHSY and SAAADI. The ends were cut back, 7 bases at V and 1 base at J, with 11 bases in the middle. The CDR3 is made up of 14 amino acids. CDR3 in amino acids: CASKGGASNQPQHF. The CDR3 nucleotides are TGCGCCAGCAAAGGCGGGGCCAGCAATCAGCCCCAGCATTTT.

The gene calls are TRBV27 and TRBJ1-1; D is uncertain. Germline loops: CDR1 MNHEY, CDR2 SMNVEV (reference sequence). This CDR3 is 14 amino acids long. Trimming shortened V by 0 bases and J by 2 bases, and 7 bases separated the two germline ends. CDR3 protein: CASSLSRRNTEAFF. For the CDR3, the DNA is TGTGCCAGCAGTTTATCCAGAAGAAACACTGAAGCTTTCTTT.

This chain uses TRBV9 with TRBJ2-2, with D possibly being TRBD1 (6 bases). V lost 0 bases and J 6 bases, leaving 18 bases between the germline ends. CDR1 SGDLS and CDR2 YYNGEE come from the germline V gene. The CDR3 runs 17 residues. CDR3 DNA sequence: TGTGCCAGCAGCGTAGAGGCCCAGGGGAAGGTGGCCGGGGAGCTGTTTTTT. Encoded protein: CASSVEAQGKVAGELFF. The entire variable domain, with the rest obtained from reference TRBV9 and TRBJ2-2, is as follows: DSGVTQTPKHLITATGQRVTLRCSPRSGDLSVYWYQQSLDQGLQFLIQYYNGEERAKGNILERFSAQQFPDLHSELNLSSLELGDSALYFCASSVEAQGKVAGELFFGEGSRLTVL.

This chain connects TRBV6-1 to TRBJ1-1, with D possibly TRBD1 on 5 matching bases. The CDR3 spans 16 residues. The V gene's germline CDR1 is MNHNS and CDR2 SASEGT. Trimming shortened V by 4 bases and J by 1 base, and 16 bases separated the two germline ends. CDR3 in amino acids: CASSGNCRAKNTEAFF. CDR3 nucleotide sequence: TGTGCCAGCAGTGGGAACTGCAGGGCGAAGAACACTGAAGCTTTCTTT.